This entry lists 23 T cell receptor beta chains sequenced from one sample in a study of cytomegalovirus exposure and HLA in healthy donors (dated 2017 in TCRdb). Library preparation used the immunoSEQ multiplex PCR assay. The multiplex PCR relied on a mix of 60 forward primers for TCR Vbeta segments and 13 reverse primers for TCR Jbeta segments. The source is immuneACCESS, and TCRdb retained only in-frame sequences with V and J called. Part of the clones is not carried over; for the studies checked, unresolved V genes explain less than half of this, and the remainder is unexplained. Here the sample has around 54,000 clones; about four fifths occur a single time. The ten largest make up approximately 2.8% of the sample. The sequenced sample was PBMCs. The receptors originated from a woman aged 18-29 years in good health and CMV-seronegative.

This chain connects TRBV9 to TRBJ2-1; possible D gene TRBD2, 5 bases. Per germline, CDR1 SGDLS and CDR2 YYNGEE. V was pared by 0 bases and J by 8 bases, with 15 bases between. This CDR3 comprises 15 residues. The CDR3 loop is CASSVDQRPSDEQFF. The CDR3 bases are TGTGCCAGCAGCGTAGATCAGCGGCCCTCGGATGAGCAGTTCTTC.

Points on this clone: The junction departs from germline at one end; a sequencing error may be responsible. The chain recombines TRBV7-9 with TRBJ2-7; 7 nucleotides align to TRBD1. Germline lookup yields CDR1 SEHNR and CDR2 FQNEAQ (reference sequence). The CDR3 runs 14 residues. CDR3 DNA: TGTGCCAGCAGCTTCACCGGGACAGAATCTAGTAAGGACTTC. It yields the protein CASSFTGTESSKDF.

The chain employs TRBV7-6 and TRBJ1-3, with 7 bases aligning to TRBD1. This CDR3 has 16 residues. CDR1 SGHVS and CDR2 FNYEAQ come from the germline V gene. The V gene end was trimmed by 3 bases and the J gene end by 4 bases; junction bases not matched to a gene: 9. In DNA, the CDR3 is TGTGCCAGCAGCTTCCGACAGACAGGGATCGGAAACACCATATATTTT. This translates into CASSFRQTGIGNTIYF.

The chain recombines TRBV19 with TRBJ2-7; 13 bases map to TRBD2. CDR3 length: 18 amino acids. After removal of 4 bases from V and 2 bases from J, the junction contained 11 bases not matched to a gene. Germline assignment: CDR1 LNHDA and CDR2 SQIVND (reference sequence). The CDR3 DNA reads as TGTGCCAGTAGTACTTGGGGGACTAGCGGGATTACCCCCTACGAGCAGTACTTC. Protein product: CASSTWGTSGITPYEQYF.

The rearrangement uses TRBV27 and TRBJ1-1, with D tentatively TRBD1 (6 bases). The CDR3 is 13 amino acids. The V and J ends lost 5 bases and 1 base respectively, with 8 bases between them. The V gene's germline CDR1 is MNHEY and CDR2 SMNVEV (reference sequence). The CDR3: CASSPTGNTEAFF. In DNA, the CDR3 is TGTGCCAGCAGTCCGACAGGGAACACTGAAGCTTTCTTT.

This chain links TRBV15 with TRBJ2-2, with a possible D match to TRBD2 (5 bases). V shed 5 bases and J shed 4 bases, with 14 bases lying between them. Germline CDR1 reads LNHNV; CDR2 reads YYDKDF (reference sequence). CDR3 length: 15 residues. CDR3 DNA sequence: TGTGCCACCAGCGGGCCCGGACTCCCCACCGGGGAGCTGTTTTTT. It is translated as CATSGPGLPTGELFF.

The chain uses TRBV5-4 and TRBJ2-3; D ambiguous. This CDR3 is built from 15 residues. V was shortened by 2 bases and J by 0 bases, with 10 bases between the two germline ends. Germline V CDR1 and CDR2: SGHNT, YYREEE (reference sequence). CDR3 sequence (DNA): TGTGCCAGCAGCTTTAGTCCCGATAGCACAGATACGCAGTATTTT. It is translated as CASSFSPDSTDTQYF.

The chain carries TRBV10-1 and TRBJ2-2; 7 nucleotides agree with TRBD2. V gave up 5 bases and J gave up 1 base; unmatched junction bases: 4. The CDR3 runs to 15 residues. Germline V CDR1 and CDR2: WNHNN, SYGVQD (reference sequence). The CDR3, as DNA: TGCGCCAGCAGTTCCGCTAGCGGGAACACCGGGGAGCTGTTTTTT. It codes for CASSSASGNTGELFF.

This clone was counted once. The rearrangement links TRBV28 to TRBJ2-3, with 8 positions matching TRBD1. V lost 6 bases, J lost 4 bases, and 3 bases stayed unmatched. This CDR3 is 13 amino acids long. Germline V gives CDR1 MDHEN, CDR2 SYDVKM. CDR3 nucleotides: TGTGCCAGCAGGGACAGGGTTGCAGATACGCAGTATTTT. Encoded protein: CASRDRVADTQYF.

V and J are TRBV27 and TRBJ2-7; 13 bases line up with TRBD2. From germline, CDR1 is MNHEY and CDR2 SMNVEV (reference sequence). This CDR3 is 18 amino acids long. The V segment lost 6 bases and the J segment 4 bases; nucleotides outside the gene matches: 15. The CDR3: CASRSLAGGHKGSYEQYF. Here the CDR3 DNA reads TGTGCCAGCAGATCACTAGCGGGAGGGCACAAGGGATCGTACGAGCAGTACTTC.

The chain couples TRBV28 to TRBJ2-7, with 9 bases aligning to TRBD1. CDR1 is MDHEN and CDR2 is SYDVKM in the germline V gene. The CDR3 runs 14 residues. V was pared by 10 bases and J by 3 bases, with 10 bases of the junction left unmatched. The CDR3 coding sequence is TGTGCCACCTGGAAGGACAGGGGCCACTACGAGCAGTACTTC. This sequence encodes CATWKDRGHYEQYF.

The V and J genes are TRBV19 and TRBJ2-5; 8 bases fit TRBD2. V lost 11 bases, J lost 5 bases, and 1 base stayed unmatched. The germline CDR1 and CDR2 sequences are LNHDA and SQIVND (reference sequence). The CDR3 sequence is 10 residues long. In DNA, the CDR3 is TGTGCCTCGGGGGGGGAGACCCAGTACTTC. It encodes CASGGETQYF.

The chain joins TRBV19 to TRBJ2-7, with 9 bases that match TRBD1. From germline, CDR1 is LNHDA and CDR2 SQIVND (reference sequence). J gave up 7 bases and V 5 bases, and 6 bases lay outside the gene matches. The CDR3 is made up of 13 amino acids. The CDR3 protein is CASSRTGGQEQYF. The CDR3 nucleotides read TGTGCCAGTAGTCGTACAGGGGGCCAAGAGCAGTACTTC.

The V call is TRBV5-1, the J call TRBJ2-1, with 7 bases lining up with TRBD2. V lost 1 base to trimming and J lost 6 bases; unmatched junction nucleotides: 13. Germline V gene sequence: CDR1 SGHRS, CDR2 YFSETQ. The CDR3 length is 17 residues. The CDR3 is CASSLFLSGKRSNEQFF. The DNA for the CDR3 is TGCGCCAGCAGCTTGTTTCTCAGCGGGAAGCGAAGCAATGAGCAGTTCTTC.

The CDR3 is CSVDRLAKNIQYF. The CDR3 DNA reads TGCAGCGTTGACAGATTAGCCAAAAACATTCAGTACTTC. The rearrangement joins TRBV29-1 to TRBJ2-4; D unresolved. The CDR3 covers 13 residues. Looked up from germline, CDR1 is SQVTM and CDR2 is ANQGSEA. V lost 3 bases and J lost 0, with 6 bases in between.

The chain has TRBV19 and TRBJ2-3; 7 bases agree with TRBD2. The germline V gene has CDR1 LNHDA and CDR2 SQIVND (reference sequence). Trimming took 3 bases from V and 3 from J; bases not matched to a gene: 6. The CDR3 is made up of 15 amino acids. CDR3 bases: TGTGCCAGTAGTATCAGTCTAGCGGAGACAGATACGCAGTATTTT. Its protein product is CASSISLAETDTQYF.

The V call is TRBV6-5, the J call TRBJ2-1, with 8 bases matching TRBD2. Per the germline V gene, CDR1 is MNHEY and CDR2 is SVGAGI. The CDR3 contains 15 residues. Trimming removed 0 bases from V and 7 bases from J; junction bases left unmatched: 5. The CDR3 DNA follows: TGTGCCAGCAGTTACTCGATGGGGACTAGGAATGAGCAGTTCTTC. Translated, it gives CASSYSMGTRNEQFF.

V gene TRBV6-1 combines with J gene TRBJ1-1, with TRBD1 matching 10 bases. The V gene's germline CDR1 is MNHNS and CDR2 SASEGT. The CDR3 extends over 14 amino acids. The ends lost 6 bases at V and 1 base at J; junction bases unmatched: 2. CDR3 in DNA: TGTGCCAGCAGCCGGGACAGGGGGAACACTGAAGCTTTCTTT. Protein product: CASSRDRGNTEAFF.

The chain has TRBV4-2 and TRBJ2-6; no definite D call. V was pared by 0 bases and J by 0 bases, with 9 bases between. CDR1 LGHNA and CDR2 YNFKEQ come from the germline V gene. The CDR3 runs to 17 residues. The CDR3 region is CASSQDLGLSGANVLTF. CDR3 in DNA: TGTGCCAGCAGCCAAGACCTTGGCCTCTCTGGGGCCAACGTCCTGACTTTC.

This chain connects TRBV6-6 to TRBJ1-2; TRBD1 might be the D (6 bases). The CDR3 sequence is 11 residues long. Germline-derived CDR1 and CDR2 are MNHNY and SVGAGI (reference sequence). V was pared by 6 bases and J by 7 bases, with 9 bases between. The CDR3 loop reads CASSWDTGYTF. In DNA form, the CDR3 reads TGTGCCAGCAGCTGGGACACTGGCTACACCTTC.

The rearrangement uses TRBV5-1 and TRBJ2-5; weak D call: TRBD1 (7 bases). V was pared by 3 bases and J by 5 bases, with 11 bases between. The CDR3 runs 13 residues. The germline CDR1 and CDR2 sequences are SGHRS and YFSETQ. The CDR3, as DNA: TGCGCCAGCAGCTCCCCAGGGGGGGAGACCCAGTACTTC. This encodes CASSSPGGETQYF.

V is TRBV7-2 and J is TRBJ2-7; 9 positions agree with TRBD2. From germline, CDR1 is SGHTA and CDR2 FQGNSA. The CDR3 extends over 16 amino acids. The junction had 6 bases not matched to a gene; V was cut back by 2 bases and J by 1 base. The CDR3 coding sequence is TGTGCCAGCAGCTTAATGGGCGCGGGAGGGTCCTACGAGCAGTACTTC. Residues: CASSLMGAGGSYEQYF. Full variable domain (outside the CDR3, taken from reference TRBV7-2 and TRBJ2-7): GAGVSQSPSNKVTEKGKDVELRCDPISGHTALYWYRQSLGQGLEFLIYFQGNSAPDKSGLPSDRFSAERTGGSVSTLTIQRTQQEDSAVYLCASSLMGAGGSYEQYFGPGTRLTVT.

This clone was seen a handful of times. The chain carries TRBV27 and TRBJ2-3; 10 bases are shared with TRBD2. The germline V gene encodes CDR1 MNHEY and CDR2 SMNVEV (reference sequence). The trim removed 6 bases at V and 3 bases at J, leaving 6 bases unmatched. The CDR3 has 15 residues. The CDR3 DNA sequence: TGTGCCAGCAGGAGTCCGGGACTAGCGACAGATACGCAGTATTTT. Its translation is CASRSPGLATDTQYF.